The clone carrying this T cell receptor beta chain was recorded only once. TCRdb's table, derived via immunoSEQ multiplex PCR, lists solely in-frame clones and lacks some. The sample consists of fewer than 120,000 clones, approximately 90% of them appearing once. The data derive from a study of control samples from healthy donors and cancer patients. Germline-derived CDR1 and CDR2 are SEHNR and FQNEAQ (reference sequence). The CDR3 runs 13 residues. V gave up 6 bases and J gave up 7 bases; unmatched junction bases: 6. Material: PBMCs. V is TRBV7-9 and J is TRBJ1-5, with 7 bases lining up with TRBD1. This sequence was found in a woman aged 55-69 years with lung cancer. CDR3 amino acids: CASSSTGVQPQHF. In DNA, the CDR3 is TGTGCCAGCAGTTCTACAGGGGTACAGCCCCAGCATTTT. The whole variable domain, remainder taken from reference TRBV7-9 and TRBJ1-5, is DTGVSQNPRHKITKRGQNVTFRCDPISEHNRLYWYRQTLGQGPEFLTYFQNEAQLEKSRLLSDRFSAERPKGSFSTLEIQRTEQGDSAMYLCASSSTGVQPQHFGDGTRLSIL.